These 28 T cell receptor beta chains share one sample of origin, sequenced in a study of identical twins. One entry per CDR3 protein, called by TCRdb with MiXCR from the 5' RACE reads. The sample carries 700,000 to 950,000 distinct CDR3 sequences, about 12% recorded once. These same data were also listed under a study on yellow fever vaccine responses in identical twins.

The material sequenced was PBMCs. The receptors originated from a woman younger than 35 in good health.

This clonotype was observed a handful of times. This sequence joins TRBV18 and TRBJ2-7; D call uncertain. Germline V lookup: CDR1 KGHSH, CDR2 LQKENI. There are 13 residues in the CDR3. CDR3 DNA sequence: TGTGCCAGCTCACCACGGGAAGGCTTCGCCGGGCACGTC. Amino acid sequence: CASSPREGFAGHV.

This clonotype has ten or more counts. This chain connects TRBV29-1 to TRBJ2-4; TRBD1 aligns across 8 bases. V gave up 4 bases and J gave up 9 bases; unmatched junction bases: 14. CDR3 length equals 15 residues. Germline loops: CDR1 SQVTM, CDR2 ANQGSEA. The CDR3 DNA reads TGCAGCGTTGGGATGGACAGGGTAACATCCGGCATTCAGTACTTC. It yields the protein CSVGMDRVTSGIQYF.

This clonotype was recorded a few times. This rearrangement joins TRBV12-3 or TRBV12-4 to TRBJ2-3, with 10 bases matching TRBD2. This CDR3 has 16 amino acids. Losses at the gene ends were 7 bases for V and 5 bases for J; bases not matched to a gene: 12. CDR3 sequence reads: CASTSNSGRVGDTQYF. CDR3 nucleotide sequence: TGTGCCAGCACTTCGAACAGCGGGAGGGTGGGAGATACGCAGTATTTT.

This clonotype turned up a few times. The V and J genes are TRBV11-2 and TRBJ2-6, with 13 bases identical to TRBD2. Germline loops: CDR1 SGHAT, CDR2 FQNNGV. Trimming cost V 3 bases and J 0 bases; bases outside gene matches: 2. CDR3 length equals 18 residues. The CDR3 DNA is TGTGCCAGCAGCTTCGGACTAGCGGGGGCCTCTGGGGCCAACGTCCTGACTTTC. This codes for CASSFGLAGASGANVLTF.

This clonotype was seen a few times. The V call is TRBV29-1, the J call TRBJ2-3, with D perhaps matching TRBD1 (6 bases). Germline V lookup: CDR1 SQVTM, CDR2 ANQGSEA. The V gene lost 3 bases and the J gene lost 5 bases, with 15 bases spanning the gap. The CDR3 sequence is 14 residues long. The CDR3 nucleotides read TGCAGCGTTGATAACAGGGCGCATATAGATACGCAGTATTTT. This encodes CSVDNRAHIDTQYF.

This clonotype was seen repeatedly, ten times or more. This rearrangement joins TRBV10-3 to TRBJ2-1, with 9 bases that match TRBD2. The CDR3 has 21 residues. Germline V lookup: CDR1 ENHRY, CDR2 SYGVKD. Germline trimming cut 4 bases from V and 0 bases from J; bases unmatched to any gene: 19. Here the CDR3 DNA reads TGTGCCATCAGTGTAGGGACTAGCACAAACTCACCGGGGAGCTCCTACAATGAGCAGTTCTTC. It is translated as CAISVGTSTNSPGSSYNEQFF.

This clonotype appeared a few times. In DNA, the CDR3 is TGTGCCAGCAGACTCATGAGGACAACCAGCACAGATACGCAGTATTTT. Its protein is CASRLMRTTSTDTQYF. The genes are TRBV12-3 or TRBV12-4 and TRBJ2-3; TRBD1 might be the D (5 bases). With 6 bases removed from V and 0 bases from J, the gap between germline ends came to 16 bases. The CDR3 is 16 amino acids.

The chain is built from TRBV6-5 and TRBJ2-1; 7 positions match TRBD2. The V gene's germline CDR1 is MNHEY and CDR2 SVGAGI. Trimming removed 2 bases from V and 8 bases from J; junction bases left unmatched: 12. This CDR3 contains 16 residues. The CDR3 spells CASSYSRDYPKDEQFF. DNA for the CDR3: TGTGCCAGCAGTTACAGCCGGGACTACCCGAAAGATGAGCAGTTCTTC.

The chain recombines TRBV28 with TRBJ2-4; D not resolved. The CDR3 spans 17 residues. V lost 1 base and J lost 3, with 16 bases in between. Germline V lookup: CDR1 MDHEN, CDR2 SYDVKM. The CDR3 loop is CASSLSESTGGKNIQYF. CDR3 DNA: TGTGCCAGCAGTTTATCCGAGTCGACCGGTGGCAAAAACATTCAGTACTTC.

The chain employs TRBV10-3 and TRBJ2-5; 8 positions match TRBD2. This CDR3 comprises 15 residues. V was pared by 2 bases and J by 4 bases, with 6 bases of the junction left unmatched. Germline-derived CDR1 and CDR2 are ENHRY and SYGVKD. CDR3 nucleotide sequence: TGTGCCATCAGTGAGCCCGGCCGGGAGGGAGAGACCCAGTACTTC. As protein: CAISEPGREGETQYF.

This clonotype was detected a few times. The chain couples TRBV7-3 to TRBJ2-1; possibly TRBD2 for D (5 bases). The CDR3 has 16 amino acids. With 1 base removed from V and 2 bases from J, the gap between germline ends came to 12 bases. The germline V gene encodes CDR1 SGHTA and CDR2 FQGTGA. As DNA, the CDR3 is TGTGCCAGCAGCTTAATCGTGGGAGTACCCTACAATGAGCAGTTCTTC. Amino acid sequence: CASSLIVGVPYNEQFF. Supplemented by reference TRBV7-3 and TRBJ2-1, the full variable domain reads GAGVSQTPSNKVTEKGKYVELRCDPISGHTALYWYRQSLGQGPEFLIYFQGTGAADDSGLPNDRFFAVRPEGSVSTLKIQRTERGDSAVYLCASSLIVGVPYNEQFFGPGTRLTVL.

This clonotype turned up a few times. The chain combines TRBV19 with TRBJ1-5; D gene unclear. Trimming shortened V by 3 bases and J by 9 bases, and 12 bases separated the two germline ends. Germline lookup yields CDR1 LNHDA and CDR2 SQIVND (reference sequence). This CDR3 region has 13 residues. Here the CDR3 reads CASSIEVSVPQHF. CDR3 nucleotides: TGTGCCAGTAGTATTGAGGTGTCGGTGCCCCAGCATTTT.

This clonotype was seen only a few times. The chain links TRBV10-3 to TRBJ1-1; D gene unclear. CDR1 ENHRY and CDR2 SYGVKD come from the germline V gene. CDR3 length: 17 amino acids. Between the trimmed V and J ends, which lost 0 bases and 3 bases, there was a span of 17 bases. CDR3: CAISESWLGGADTEAFF. In nucleotides, the CDR3 is TGTGCCATCAGTGAGTCGTGGCTAGGAGGCGCGGACACTGAAGCTTTCTTT.

The chain couples TRBV12-3 or TRBV12-4 to TRBJ2-5, with 9 bases aligning to TRBD1. After removal of 4 bases from V and 5 bases from J, the junction contained 14 bases not matched to a gene. This CDR3 contains 17 residues. As DNA, the CDR3 is TGTGCCAGCAGTTGGGACGGAGGACAGGGGCCCGAGGAGACCCAGTACTTC. Amino acids: CASSWDGGQGPEETQYF.

This clonotype was found a few times. The V call is TRBV5-1, the J call TRBJ2-3, with D possibly matching TRBD2 (7 bases). Germline V CDR1 and CDR2: SGHRS, YFSETQ. The CDR3 has 16 amino acids. V was trimmed by 5 bases and J by 0 bases, leaving 16 bases between them. CDR3 in amino acids: CASSYKAGASTDTQYF. CDR3 DNA: TGCGCCAGCAGTTATAAGGCGGGGGCTAGCACAGATACGCAGTATTTT.

The chain uses TRBV10-3 and TRBJ2-7, with TRBD2 as a possible D gene (7 bases). From germline, CDR1 is ENHRY and CDR2 SYGVKD. V was pared by 6 bases and J by 0 bases, with 12 bases between. The CDR3 length is 14 residues. The CDR3 DNA sequence: TGTGCCATCAGAGGGGGAGGGGACTCCTACGAGCAGTACTTC. Translated: CAIRGGGDSYEQYF.

The rearrangement joins TRBV10-3 to TRBJ2-2; 11 positions match TRBD2. Germline V gene lookup returns CDR1 ENHRY and CDR2 SYGVKD. The V segment lost 9 bases and the J segment 4 bases; nucleotides outside the gene matches: 1. The CDR3 loop spans 13 amino acids. The CDR3 is CAITSGSTGELFF. As DNA, the CDR3 is TGTGCCATAACTAGCGGGAGCACCGGGGAGCTGTTTTTT.

The rearrangement joins TRBV20-1 to TRBJ2-2; 9 bases match TRBD1. Germline V gene sequence: CDR1 DFQATT, CDR2 SNEGSKA (reference sequence). This CDR3 is built from 13 residues. V lost 5 bases, J lost 7 bases, and 5 bases stayed unmatched. The CDR3 nucleotides read TGCAGTGCTGTGACAGGGGGAATCGGGGAGCTGTTTTTT. Its protein product is CSAVTGGIGELFF.

This clonotype was seen a handful of times. The rearrangement links TRBV15 to TRBJ2-3, with TRBD1 matching 7 bases. CDR3 length: 14 amino acids. Trimming at V came to 0 bases and at J to 6 bases, leaving 3 bases not matched to a gene. Germline CDR1 is LNHNV and CDR2 is YYDKDF (reference sequence). In DNA, the CDR3 is TGTGCCACCAGCAGAGACAGGGGGATGGATACGCAGTATTTT. This gives the protein CATSRDRGMDTQYF.

This chain links TRBV4-1 with TRBJ2-5; D gene uncertain. Germline-derived CDR1 and CDR2 are MGHRA and YSYEKL. V was shortened by 0 bases and J by 5 bases, with 10 bases between the two germline ends. The CDR3 spans 14 residues. The CDR3, as DNA: TGCGCCAGCAGCCAAGATAAATTCGCCGAGACCCAGTACTTC. Encoded protein: CASSQDKFAETQYF.

This clonotype was seen a few times. This rearrangement joins TRBV10-3 to TRBJ2-1, with TRBD2 matching 7 bases. Germline values: CDR1 ENHRY, CDR2 SYGVKD. The length of the CDR3 is 12 residues. J gave up 6 bases and V 4 bases, and 0 bases lay outside the gene matches. The CDR3 sequence: CAISAGGNEQFF. As DNA, the CDR3 is TGTGCCATCAGTGCGGGGGGCAATGAGCAGTTCTTC.

CDR3 nucleotides: TGTGCCAGCAGCCCGTCACGGACAGTAGAAAATTCACCCCTCCACTTT. This encodes CASSPSRTVENSPLHF. This chain links TRBV12-3 or TRBV12-4 with TRBJ1-6, with D maybe TRBD1 (6 bases). The CDR3 is 16 residues long. Trimming stripped 6 bases from V and 7 bases from J, with 19 bases between.

This chain connects TRBV20-1 to TRBJ2-7; maybe TRBD1 (6 bases). In germline, CDR1 is DFQATT, CDR2 SNEGSKA (reference sequence). CDR3 length: 14 residues. Trimming removed 6 bases from V and 4 bases from J, with 19 bases in between. The CDR3 protein is CSAQGLYQGYEQYF. The CDR3 nucleotides are TGCAGTGCCCAAGGGCTATACCAGGGGTACGAGCAGTACTTC.

This clonotype was observed a handful of times. This chain joins TRBV28 and TRBJ2-7, with D perhaps TRBD2 (6 bases). The CDR3 runs to 17 residues. Per germline, CDR1 MDHEN and CDR2 SYDVKM. With 7 bases removed from V and 3 bases from J, the gap between germline ends came to 25 bases. The DNA for the CDR3 is TGTGCCAGCATCACACGCAGCACGGGAGAATATCGCTACGAGCAGTACGTC. The encoded protein is CASITRSTGEYRYEQYV.

The chain has TRBV7-8 and TRBJ1-1, with 10 bases aligning to TRBD1. This CDR3 is built from 13 residues. CDR1 is SGHVS, CDR2 FQNEAQ, per germline. The junction had 7 bases not matched to a gene; V was cut back by 8 bases and J by 7 bases. Here the CDR3 DNA reads TGTGCCAGCGGAGGGACAGGGGCTCATGAAGCTTTCTTT. Translated, it gives CASGGTGAHEAFF.

This clonotype appeared a few times. CDR3 nucleotide sequence: TGCAGTGCTAGAGCCGCTGGTAGCGGGAGTATCGATGAGCAGTTCTTC. Residues: CSARAAGSGSIDEQFF. V gene TRBV20-1 combines with J gene TRBJ2-1; 9 bases agree with TRBD2. In germline, CDR1 is DFQATT, CDR2 SNEGSKA (reference sequence). The CDR3 has 16 amino acids. With 1 base clipped from V and 8 bases from J, the junction kept 12 bases outside the gene matches.

This chain links TRBV4-2 with TRBJ2-2; D is ambiguous. Germline V CDR1 and CDR2: LGHNA, YNFKEQ. The length of the CDR3 is 16 residues. V lost 0 bases to trimming and J lost 4 bases, with 12 bases between them. The CDR3 bases are TGTGCCAGCAGCCAAGATGTGGCTTCCCCCACCGGGGAGCTGTTTTTT. This codes for CASSQDVASPTGELFF.

This clonotype was seen only a few times. The V and J genes are TRBV11-2 and TRBJ1-1; D is possibly TRBD1 (5 bases). Germline V gives CDR1 SGHAT, CDR2 FQNNGV. The V end was cut by 1 base, the J end by 0 bases, with 9 bases between. The CDR3 has 15 residues. DNA of the CDR3: TGTGCCAGCAGCTTAGCCGCAGGGCTGAACACTGAAGCTTTCTTT. Translation gives CASSLAAGLNTEAFF.